The T cell receptor beta chain described here comes from a study of vaccination and CD4 T cells after COVID-19. At the level of the study: At days 161 to 241 and at day 14 post-vaccination, three convalescent patients were sampled. A CEFX pool, an HIV-1 Nef pool, or else no peptide went into the control cultures.

Concerning this clonotype: Its antigen is unknown.

This CDR3 has 12 amino acids. Trimming left V 6 bases short and J 3 bases short, with 11 bases between. Germline CDR1 is DFQATT and CDR2 is SNEGSKA (reference sequence). The Oncomine TCR Beta short-read assay sequenced DNA from cultured CD4+ T cells. TCRdb called the PCR reads again in MiXCR, with one record for every CDR3 protein. The table has around 18,000 distinct CDR3 sequences, over 50% seen once; the top ten hold less than 25%. Indicated time point: late sampling 161 to 241 days after vaccination in a few convalescent patients. Treatment defined: roughly 10-day PBMC culture with coronavirus spike peptide pools or control peptides (ViraFEST assay). PCR positivity was dated March to December 2020, before US Alpha, Beta and Delta variants. The authors cultured around 1.9 million PBMCs per well with 10 IU/ml IL-2 and 8 to 10 ug/ml peptide pools.

The chain joins TRBV20-1 to TRBJ1-2; a possible D gene is TRBD1 (5 bases). The receptor comes from a human donor who had recovered from COVID-19. The material sequenced was CD4+ T cells from blood, cultured in vitro, taken about 7 months after SARS-CoV-2 vaccination. CDR3 in amino acids: CSATGGDYGYTF. CDR3 DNA sequence: TGCAGTGCGACCGGGGGAGACTATGGCTACACCTTC.